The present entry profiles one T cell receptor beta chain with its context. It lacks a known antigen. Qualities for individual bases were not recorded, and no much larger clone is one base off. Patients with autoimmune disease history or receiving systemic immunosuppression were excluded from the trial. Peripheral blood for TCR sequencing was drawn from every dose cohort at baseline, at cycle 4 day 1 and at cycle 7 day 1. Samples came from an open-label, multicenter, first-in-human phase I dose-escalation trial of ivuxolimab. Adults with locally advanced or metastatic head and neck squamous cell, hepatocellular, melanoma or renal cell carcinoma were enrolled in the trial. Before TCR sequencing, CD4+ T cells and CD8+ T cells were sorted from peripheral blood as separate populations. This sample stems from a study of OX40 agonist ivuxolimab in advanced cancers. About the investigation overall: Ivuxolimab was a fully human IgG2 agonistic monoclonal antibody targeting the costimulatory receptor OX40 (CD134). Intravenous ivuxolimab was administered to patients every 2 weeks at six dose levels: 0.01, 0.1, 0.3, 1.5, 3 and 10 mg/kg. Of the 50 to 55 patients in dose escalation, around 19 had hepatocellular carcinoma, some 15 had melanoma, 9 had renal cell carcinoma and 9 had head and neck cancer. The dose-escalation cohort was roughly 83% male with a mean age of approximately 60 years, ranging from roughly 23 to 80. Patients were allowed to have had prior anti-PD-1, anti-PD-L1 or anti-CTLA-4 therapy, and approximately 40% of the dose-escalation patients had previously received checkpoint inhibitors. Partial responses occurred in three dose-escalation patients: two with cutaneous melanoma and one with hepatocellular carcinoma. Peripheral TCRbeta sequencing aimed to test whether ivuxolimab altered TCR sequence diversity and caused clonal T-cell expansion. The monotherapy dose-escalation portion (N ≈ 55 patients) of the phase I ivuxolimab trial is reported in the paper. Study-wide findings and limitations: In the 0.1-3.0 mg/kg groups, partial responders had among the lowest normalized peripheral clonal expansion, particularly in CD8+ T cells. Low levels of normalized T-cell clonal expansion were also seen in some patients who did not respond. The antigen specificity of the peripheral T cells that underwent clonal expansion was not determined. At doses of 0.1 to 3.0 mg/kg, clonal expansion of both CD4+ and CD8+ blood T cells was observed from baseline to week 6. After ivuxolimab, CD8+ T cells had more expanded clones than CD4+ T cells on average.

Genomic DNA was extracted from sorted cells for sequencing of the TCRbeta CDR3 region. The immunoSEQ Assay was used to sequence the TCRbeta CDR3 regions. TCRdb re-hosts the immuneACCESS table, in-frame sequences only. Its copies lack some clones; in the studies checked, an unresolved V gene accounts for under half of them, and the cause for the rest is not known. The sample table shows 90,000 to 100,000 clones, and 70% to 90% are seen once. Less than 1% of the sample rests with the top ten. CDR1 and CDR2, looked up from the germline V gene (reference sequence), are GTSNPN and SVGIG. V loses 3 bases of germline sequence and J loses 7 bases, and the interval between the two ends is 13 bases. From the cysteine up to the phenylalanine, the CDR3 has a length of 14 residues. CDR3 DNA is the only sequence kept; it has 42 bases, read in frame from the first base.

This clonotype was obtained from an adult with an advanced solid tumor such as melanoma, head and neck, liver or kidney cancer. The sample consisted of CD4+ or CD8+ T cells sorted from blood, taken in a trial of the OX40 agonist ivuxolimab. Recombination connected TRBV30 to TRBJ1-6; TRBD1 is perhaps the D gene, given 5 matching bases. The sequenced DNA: TGTGCCTGGAGCTCGGGACCGAACAATTCACCCCTCCACTTT. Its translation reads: CAWSSGPNNSPLHF.